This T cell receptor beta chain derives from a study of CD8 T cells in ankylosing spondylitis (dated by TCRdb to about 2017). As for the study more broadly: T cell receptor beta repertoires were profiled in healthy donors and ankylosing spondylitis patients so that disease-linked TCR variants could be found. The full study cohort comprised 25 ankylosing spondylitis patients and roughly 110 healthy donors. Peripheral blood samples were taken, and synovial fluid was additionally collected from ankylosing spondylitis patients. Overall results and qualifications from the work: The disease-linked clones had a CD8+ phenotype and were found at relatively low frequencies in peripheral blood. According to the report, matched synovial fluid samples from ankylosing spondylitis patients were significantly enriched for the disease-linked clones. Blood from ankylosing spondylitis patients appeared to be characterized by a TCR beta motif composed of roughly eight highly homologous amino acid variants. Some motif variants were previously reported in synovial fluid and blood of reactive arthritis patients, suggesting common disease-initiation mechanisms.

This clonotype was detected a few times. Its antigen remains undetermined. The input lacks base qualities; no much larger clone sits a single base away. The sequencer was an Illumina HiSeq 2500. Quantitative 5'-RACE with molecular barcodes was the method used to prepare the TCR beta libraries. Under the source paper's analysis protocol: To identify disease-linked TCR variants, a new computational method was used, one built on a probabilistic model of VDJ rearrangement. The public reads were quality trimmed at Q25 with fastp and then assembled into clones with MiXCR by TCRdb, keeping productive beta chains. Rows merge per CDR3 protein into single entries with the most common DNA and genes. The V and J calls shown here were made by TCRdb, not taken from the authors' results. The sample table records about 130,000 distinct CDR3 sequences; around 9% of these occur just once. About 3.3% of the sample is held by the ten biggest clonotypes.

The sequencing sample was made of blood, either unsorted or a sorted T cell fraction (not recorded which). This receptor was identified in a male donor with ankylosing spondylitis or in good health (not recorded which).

CDR3 protein: CASSRMGGEVEAFF. DNA sequence: TGTGCCAGCAGTCGAATGGGGGGGGAGGTTGAAGCTTTCTTT. The V gene is TRBV12-3 or TRBV12-4 and the J gene is TRBJ1-1; possibly the D gene is TRBD1, per 5 matching bases. Trimming costs V 5 bases and J 7 bases, and their ends lie 17 bases apart. The CDR3, from cysteine to phenylalanine, totals 14 residues. Just the 42-base CDR3 DNA is kept, in frame starting at base 1.